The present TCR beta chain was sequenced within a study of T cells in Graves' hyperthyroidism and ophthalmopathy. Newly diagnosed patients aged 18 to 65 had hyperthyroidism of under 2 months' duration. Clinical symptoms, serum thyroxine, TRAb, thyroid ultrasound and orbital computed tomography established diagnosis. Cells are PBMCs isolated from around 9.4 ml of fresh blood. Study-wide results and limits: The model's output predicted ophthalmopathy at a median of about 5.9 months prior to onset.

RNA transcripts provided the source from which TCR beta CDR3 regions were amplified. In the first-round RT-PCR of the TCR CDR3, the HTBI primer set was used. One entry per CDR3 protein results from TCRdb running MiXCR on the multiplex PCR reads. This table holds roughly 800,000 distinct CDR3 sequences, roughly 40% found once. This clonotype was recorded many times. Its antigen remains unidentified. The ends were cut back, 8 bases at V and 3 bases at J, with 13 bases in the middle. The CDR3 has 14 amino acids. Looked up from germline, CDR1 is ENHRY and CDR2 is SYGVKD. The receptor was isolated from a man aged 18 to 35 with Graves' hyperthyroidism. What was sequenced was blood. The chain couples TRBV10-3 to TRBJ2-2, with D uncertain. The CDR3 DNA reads TGTGCCATCCAGAGGAGCGTAGACACCGGGGAGCTGTTTTTT. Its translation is CAIQRSVDTGELFF.